The T cell receptor beta chain described here comes from a study of CD8 T cells in Susac syndrome. Study context: Sequenced Susac syndrome patients included over 5 with active disease and under ten who were in remission. When blood was collected, patients with Susac syndrome were therapy-naive, were taking corticosteroids, or were receiving intravenous immunoglobulin alone. Broader study findings: As the study acknowledged, the number of individuals who were part of its TCR sequencing and HLA analysis was relatively small. There was no clonal expansion in the CD4+ T cell repertoires of Susac syndrome.

About 0.5 to 1 ug RNA was reverse transcribed with random hexamers. In TCRdb, the immunoSEQ multiplex PCR reads were re-called with MiXCR into one record per CDR3 protein. Among approximately 190,000 distinct CDR3 sequences listed, nearly 97% were seen once. The CDR3 is 13 residues long. Germline values: CDR1 SNHLY, CDR2 FYNNEI. Between the trimmed V and J ends, which lost 3 bases and 3 bases, there was a span of 9 bases. As regards this clonotype: Its specificity is unknown.

This chain connects TRBV2 to TRBJ2-7; D possibly corresponds to TRBD1 (5 bases). The sequence was collected from a human donor with Susac syndrome. The sample taken for sequencing was CD4+ T cells from PBMCs. The DNA of the CDR3 is TGTGCCAGCAGTGAGCGACAGTTCTACGAGCAGTACTTC. Protein product: CASSERQFYEQYF. Together with reference TRBV2 and TRBJ2-7, the CDR3 gives the full variable domain: EPEVTQTPSHQVTQMGQEVILRCVPISNHLYFYWYRQILGQKVEFLVSFYNNEISEKSEIFDDQFSVERPDGSNFTLKIRSTKLEDSAMYFCASSERQFYEQYFGPGTRLTVT.